The present T cell receptor (beta chain) was sequenced within a study of shared clonotypes between healthy human individuals. Using immunoSEQ multiplex PCR, the repertoire was profiled, and TCRdb retains in-frame clones only, with some absent. Of fewer than 3 million clones listed, roughly 92% were seen once; the top ten hold 0.37%. Naive CD4+ cells were CD45RA-selected; the remaining cells were memory. Sequencing was done on a sample of naive CD4+ T cells from PBMCs. As for subset: CD45RA+ positively selected. The sequence derives from a man aged 18 to 35 in good health. Some clones in this sample may be carry-over from other donors' samples.

CDR3 coding DNA: TGTGCCACCGTCAGATTTATGAACACTGAAGCTTTCTTT. The encoded protein is CATVRFMNTEAFF. The chain uses TRBV28 and TRBJ1-1; D is undetermined. Germline V gene sequence: CDR1 MDHEN, CDR2 SYDVKM. Trimming shortened V by 10 bases and J by 0 bases, and 12 bases separated the two germline ends. The CDR3 extends over 13 amino acids.